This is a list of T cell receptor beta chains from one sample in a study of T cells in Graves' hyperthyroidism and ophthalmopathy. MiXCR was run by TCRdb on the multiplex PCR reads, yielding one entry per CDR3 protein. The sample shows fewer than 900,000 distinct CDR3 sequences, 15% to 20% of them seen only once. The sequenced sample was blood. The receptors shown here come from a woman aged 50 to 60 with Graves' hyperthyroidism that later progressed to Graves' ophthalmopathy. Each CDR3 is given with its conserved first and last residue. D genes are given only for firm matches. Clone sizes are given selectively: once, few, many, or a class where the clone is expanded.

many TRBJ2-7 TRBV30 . TGTGCCTGGAGTGTAGGGCCAGCCTCCTACGAGCAGTACTTC CAWSVGPASYEQYF
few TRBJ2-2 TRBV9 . TGTGCCAGCAGCCCAACAGGCCCAGTTCCCGGGGAGCTGTTTTTT CASSPTGPVPGELFF
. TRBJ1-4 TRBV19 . TGTGCCAGTAGTAAGCGTCGCGGGGCTAATGAAAAACTGTTTTTT CASSKRRGANEKLFF
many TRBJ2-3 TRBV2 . TGTGCCATGGAGGATTTGGTAGATACGCAGTATTTT CAMEDLVDTQYF
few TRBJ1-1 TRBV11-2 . TGTGCCAGCAGCTTAGGACAGGTCAAAGAAGCTTTCTTT CASSLGQVKEAFF
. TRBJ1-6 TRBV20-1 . TGCAGTGCTAGCGCAACCTCAACCTCCTATAATTCACCCCTCCACTTT CSASATSTSYNSPLHF
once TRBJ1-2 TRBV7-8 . TGTGCCAGCAGCTCCGGGGCGGACTATGGCTACACCTTC CASSSGADYGYTF
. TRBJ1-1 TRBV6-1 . TGTGCCAGCGGCCCCTACGGGGGAACCACTGAAGCTTTCTTT CASGPYGGTTEAFF
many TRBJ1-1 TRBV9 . TGTGCCAGCAGCGTTCGTGGTGGAACTGAAGCTTTCTTT CASSVRGGTEAFF
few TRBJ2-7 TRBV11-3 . TGTGCCAGCGGGCAGGACAGCACCTACGAGCAGTACTTC CASGQDSTYEQYF
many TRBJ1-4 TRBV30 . TGTGCCTGGAGTGTACGGGAGGGTGGTAATGAAAAACTGTTTTTT CAWSVREGGNEKLFF
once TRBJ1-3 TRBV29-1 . TGCAGCGTCGCCCGGGGGAGCTCTGGAAACACCATATATTTT CSVARGSSGNTIYF
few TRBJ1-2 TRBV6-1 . TGTGCCAGCAAATTCGCTCCAGGGGTAGCTAACACCTTC CASKFAPGVANTF
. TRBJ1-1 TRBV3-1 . TGTGCCAGCAGCCAGAGGGGGGGTTTGACTGAAGCTTTCTTT CASSQRGGLTEAFF
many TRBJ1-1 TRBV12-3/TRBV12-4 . TGTGCCAGCAGTCCCCATGACAGGAACACTGAAGCTTTCTTT CASSPHDRNTEAFF
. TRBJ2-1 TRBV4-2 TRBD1 TGTGCCAGCAGCCAGTGGGTCCGGTGGGACAGGGGGCAAAATGAGCAGTTCTTC CASSQWVRWDRGQNEQFF
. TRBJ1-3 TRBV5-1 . TGCGCCAGCGGGGAGACAATCGGAAACACCATATATTTT CASGETIGNTIYF
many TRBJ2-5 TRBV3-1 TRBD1 TGTGCCAGCAGCTCGGGACAGGGGGCGCGGCTCCAAGAGACCCAGTACTTC CASSSGQGARLQETQYF
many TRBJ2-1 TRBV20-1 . TGCAGTGCCCTATGGCGCGGGCTCAGCTCCTACAATGAGCAGTTCTTC CSALWRGLSSYNEQFF
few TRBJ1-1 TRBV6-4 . TGTGCCAGCAGCGACGAAGCTTTCTTT CASSDEAFF
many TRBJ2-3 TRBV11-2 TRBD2 TGTGCCAGCAGCCCCGGGACTAGTCACACAGATACGCAGTATTTT CASSPGTSHTDTQYF
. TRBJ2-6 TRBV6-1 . TGTGCCAGCAGTGTGACGGGAGGGGCCAACGTCCTGACTTTC CASSVTGGANVLTF
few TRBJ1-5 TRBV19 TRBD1 TGTGCCAGTAGTCCCAACAGGGGAAATCATCAGCCCCAGCATTTT CASSPNRGNHQPQHF
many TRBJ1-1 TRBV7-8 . TGTGCCAGCAGCGTCGATTCTGAAGCTTTCTTT CASSVDSEAFF
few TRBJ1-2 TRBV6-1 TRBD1 TGTGCCAGCAGGGCCGGGACAGGGGGCGCCCCTGGCTATGGCTACACCTTC CASRAGTGGAPGYGYTF
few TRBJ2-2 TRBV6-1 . TGTGCCAGCAGTGGCTCCCTTGGGGGGGAGCTGTTTTTT CASSGSLGGELFF
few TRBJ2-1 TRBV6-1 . TGTGCCAGCAGTGAGGGGGCCACCTACAATGAGCAGTTCTTC CASSEGATYNEQFF
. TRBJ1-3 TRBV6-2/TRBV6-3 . TGTGCCAGCATTCGAGGGACATCTGGAAACACCATATATTTT CASIRGTSGNTIYF
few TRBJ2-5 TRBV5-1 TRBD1 TGCGCCAGCAGCGCCCTGACAGGGGATGGGGAGACCCAGTACTTC CASSALTGDGETQYF
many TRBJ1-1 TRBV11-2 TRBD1 TGTGCCAACAGCCCGGTGGCGGGACAGGGGCCGAACACTGAAGCTTTCTTT CANSPVAGQGPNTEAFF
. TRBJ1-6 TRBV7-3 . TGTGCCAGCAGCTTCGGCCCATTGGGGAATAATTCACCCCTCCACTTT CASSFGPLGNNSPLHF
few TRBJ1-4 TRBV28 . TGTGCCAGCAGTTTCCGGGAGCAACTGTTTTTT CASSFREQLFF
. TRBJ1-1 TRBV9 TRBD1 TGTGCCAGCAGCGTTCGGACAGGGGAGAACACTGAAGCTTTCTTT CASSVRTGENTEAFF